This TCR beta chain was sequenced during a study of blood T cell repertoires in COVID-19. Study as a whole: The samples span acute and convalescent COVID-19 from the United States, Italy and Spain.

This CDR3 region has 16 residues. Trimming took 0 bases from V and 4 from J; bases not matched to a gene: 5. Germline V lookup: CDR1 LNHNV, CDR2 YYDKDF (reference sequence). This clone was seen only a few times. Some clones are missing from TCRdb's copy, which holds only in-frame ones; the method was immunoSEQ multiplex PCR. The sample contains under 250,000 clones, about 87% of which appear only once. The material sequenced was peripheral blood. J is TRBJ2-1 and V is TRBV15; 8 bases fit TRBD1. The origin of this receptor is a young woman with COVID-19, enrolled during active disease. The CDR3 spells CATSRDTGGDYNEQFF. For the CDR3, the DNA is TGTGCCACCAGCAGAGATACAGGGGGAGATTACAATGAGCAGTTCTTC.